This T cell receptor beta chain was identified during a study of post-analysis software for immune sequencing data. This clonotype showed up just a few times. Its cognate antigen is unknown. Unique-molecular-identifier-tagged TCR beta cDNA libraries were used. Each sample of roughly 0.9 to 11 million input T cells yielded 500,000 or so cDNA molecules, so each molecule approximated one T cell. One entry per CDR3 protein results from TCRdb running MiXCR on the PCR reads. This sample has more than 350,000 distinct CDR3 sequences; 35% to 45% occur once, and the top ten carry 7.5% to 8.5%. Findings and caveats of the study: Significantly decreased normalized Chao1 diversity was recorded for multiple sclerosis patients relative to controls.

The TCR originated in a girl aged 2-10 years with multiple sclerosis. Sequencing was carried out using blood.

The chain's CDR3 is CSVVSLAAYEQYF. Here the CDR3 DNA reads TGCAGCGTTGTTTCCCTAGCGGCCTACGAGCAGTACTTC. The chain carries TRBV29-1 and TRBJ2-7; TRBD2 aligns across 7 bases. This CDR3 region has 13 residues. Looked up from germline, CDR1 is SQVTM and CDR2 is ANQGSEA. V lost 4 bases and J lost 2; bases outside the gene matches: 5.